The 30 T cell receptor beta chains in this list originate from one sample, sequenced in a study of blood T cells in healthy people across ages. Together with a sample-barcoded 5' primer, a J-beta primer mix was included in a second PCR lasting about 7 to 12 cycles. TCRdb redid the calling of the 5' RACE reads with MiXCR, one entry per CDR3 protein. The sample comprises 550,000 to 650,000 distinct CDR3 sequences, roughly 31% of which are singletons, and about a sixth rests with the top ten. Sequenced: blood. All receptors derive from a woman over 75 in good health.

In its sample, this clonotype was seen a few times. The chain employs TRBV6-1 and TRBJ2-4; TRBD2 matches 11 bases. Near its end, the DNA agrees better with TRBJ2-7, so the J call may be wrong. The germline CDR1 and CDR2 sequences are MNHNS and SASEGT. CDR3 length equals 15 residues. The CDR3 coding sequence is TGTGCCAGCAGTGACACTAGCGGGAGCAAATACGAGCAGTACTTC. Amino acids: CASSDTSGSKYEQYF.

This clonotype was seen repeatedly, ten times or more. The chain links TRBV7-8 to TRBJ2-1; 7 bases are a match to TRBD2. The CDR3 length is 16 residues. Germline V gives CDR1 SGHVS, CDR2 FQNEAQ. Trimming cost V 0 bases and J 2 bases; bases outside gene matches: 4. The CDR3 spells CASSLARSGAYNEQFF. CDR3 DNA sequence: TGTGCCAGCAGCTTAGCGAGGAGCGGGGCCTACAATGAGCAGTTCTTC.

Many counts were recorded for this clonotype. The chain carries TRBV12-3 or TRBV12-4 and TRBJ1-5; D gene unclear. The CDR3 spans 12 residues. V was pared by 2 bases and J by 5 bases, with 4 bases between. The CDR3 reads CASSLYYQPQHF. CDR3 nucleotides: TGTGCCAGCAGTTTATATTATCAGCCCCAGCATTTT.

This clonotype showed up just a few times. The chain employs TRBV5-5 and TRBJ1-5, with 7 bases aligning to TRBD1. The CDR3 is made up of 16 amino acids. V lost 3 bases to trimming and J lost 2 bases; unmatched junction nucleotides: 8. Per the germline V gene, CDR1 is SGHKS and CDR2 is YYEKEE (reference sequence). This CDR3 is CASSSTGNAGNQPQHF. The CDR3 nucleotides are TGTGCCAGCAGCTCGACAGGGAACGCGGGCAATCAGCCCCAGCATTTT.

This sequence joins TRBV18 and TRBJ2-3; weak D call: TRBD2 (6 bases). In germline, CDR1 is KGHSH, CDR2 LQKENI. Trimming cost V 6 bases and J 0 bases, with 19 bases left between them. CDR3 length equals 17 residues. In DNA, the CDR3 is TGTGCCAGCTCGTCGCTCCCGGCCGGGGGAAGCACAGATACGCAGTATTTT. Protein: CASSSLPAGGSTDTQYF.

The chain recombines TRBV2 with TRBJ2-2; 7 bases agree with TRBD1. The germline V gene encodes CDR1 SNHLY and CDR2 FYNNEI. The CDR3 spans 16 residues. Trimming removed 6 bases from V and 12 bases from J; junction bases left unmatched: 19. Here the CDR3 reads CASSWTGQTTGMQLFF. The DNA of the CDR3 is TGTGCCAGCAGCTGGACGGGACAGACCACCGGGATGCAGCTGTTTTTT. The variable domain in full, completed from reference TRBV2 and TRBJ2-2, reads EPEVTQTPSHQVTQMGQEVILRCVPISNHLYFYWYRQILGQKVEFLVSFYNNEISEKSEIFDDQFSVERPDGSNFTLKIRSTKLEDSAMYFCASSWTGQTTGMQLFFGEGSRLTVL.

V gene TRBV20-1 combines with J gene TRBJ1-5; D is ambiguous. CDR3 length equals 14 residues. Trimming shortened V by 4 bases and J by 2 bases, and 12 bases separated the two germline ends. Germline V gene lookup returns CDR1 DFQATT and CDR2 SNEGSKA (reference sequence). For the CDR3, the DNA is TGCAGTGCTATACCGGAGCCGGGCAATCAGCCCCAGCATTTT. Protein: CSAIPEPGNQPQHF.

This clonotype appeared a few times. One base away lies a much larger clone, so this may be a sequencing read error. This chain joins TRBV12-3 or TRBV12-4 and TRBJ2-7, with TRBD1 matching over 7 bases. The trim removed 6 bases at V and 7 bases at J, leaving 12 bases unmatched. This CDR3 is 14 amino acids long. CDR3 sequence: CASRGAGDRREQYF. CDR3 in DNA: TGTGCCAGCAGGGGGGCCGGGGACAGAAGGGAGCAGTACTTC.

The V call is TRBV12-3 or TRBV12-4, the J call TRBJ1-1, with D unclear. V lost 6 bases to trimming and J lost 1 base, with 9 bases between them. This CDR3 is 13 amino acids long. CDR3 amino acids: CASSPLANTEAFF. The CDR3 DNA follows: TGTGCCAGCAGCCCCTTGGCGAACACTGAAGCTTTCTTT.

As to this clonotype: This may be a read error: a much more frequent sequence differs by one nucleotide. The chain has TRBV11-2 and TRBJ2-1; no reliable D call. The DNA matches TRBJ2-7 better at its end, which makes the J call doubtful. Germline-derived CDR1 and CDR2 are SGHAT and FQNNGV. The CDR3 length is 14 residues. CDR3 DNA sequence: TGTGCCATCCCTGGTAAGTCATCCTACAATGAGCAGTACTTC. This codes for CAIPGKSSYNEQYF.

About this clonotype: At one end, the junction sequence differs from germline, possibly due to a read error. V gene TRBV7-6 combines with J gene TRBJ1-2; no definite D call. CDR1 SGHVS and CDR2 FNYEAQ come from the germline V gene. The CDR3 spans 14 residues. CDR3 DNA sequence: TGTGCCGGCAGCTTAGCGGTAGGAAACTATGGCTACACCTTC. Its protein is CAGSLAVGNYGYTF.

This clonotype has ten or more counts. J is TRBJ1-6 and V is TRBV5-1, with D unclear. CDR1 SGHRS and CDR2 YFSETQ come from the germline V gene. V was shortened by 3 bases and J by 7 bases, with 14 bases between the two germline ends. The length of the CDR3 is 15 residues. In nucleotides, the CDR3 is TGCGCCAGCAGCTGGGAAGGACGGGGAAATTCACCCCTCCACTTT. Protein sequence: CASSWEGRGNSPLHF.

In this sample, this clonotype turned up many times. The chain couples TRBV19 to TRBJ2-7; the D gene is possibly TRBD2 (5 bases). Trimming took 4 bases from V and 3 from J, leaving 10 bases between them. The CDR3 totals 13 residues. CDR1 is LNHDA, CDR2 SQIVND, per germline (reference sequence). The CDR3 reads CASSKADYYEQYF. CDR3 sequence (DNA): TGTGCCAGTAGTAAGGCAGACTACTACGAGCAGTACTTC.

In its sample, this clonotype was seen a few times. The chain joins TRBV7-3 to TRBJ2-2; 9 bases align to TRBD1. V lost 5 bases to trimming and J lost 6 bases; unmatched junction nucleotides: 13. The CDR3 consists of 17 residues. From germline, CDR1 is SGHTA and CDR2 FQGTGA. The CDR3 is CASSPHIRTGAAGELFF. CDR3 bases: TGTGCCAGCAGCCCCCATATCAGGACAGGGGCCGCCGGGGAGCTGTTTTTT.

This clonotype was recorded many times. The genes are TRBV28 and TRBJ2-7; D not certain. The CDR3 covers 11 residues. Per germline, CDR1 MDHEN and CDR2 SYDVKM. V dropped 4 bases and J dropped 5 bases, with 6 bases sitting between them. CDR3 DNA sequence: TGTGCCAGCAGTTACTCAGACGAGCAGTACTTC. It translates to CASSYSDEQYF.

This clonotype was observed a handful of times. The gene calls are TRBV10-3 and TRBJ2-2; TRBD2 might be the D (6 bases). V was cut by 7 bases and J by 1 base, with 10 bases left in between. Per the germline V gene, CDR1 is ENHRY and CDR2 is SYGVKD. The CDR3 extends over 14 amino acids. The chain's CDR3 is CAINGGENTGELFF. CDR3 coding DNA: TGTGCCATCAACGGGGGAGAGAACACCGGGGAGCTGTTTTTT.

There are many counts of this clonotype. The CDR3 is CASSTVTGVVYEQYF. The DNA of the CDR3 is TGTGCCAGCAGCACCGTGACAGGGGTAGTCTACGAGCAGTACTTC. The chain has TRBV7-8 and TRBJ2-7, with 8 bases aligning to TRBD1. Looked up from germline, CDR1 is SGHVS and CDR2 is FQNEAQ. V was clipped by 5 bases and J by 3 bases; unmatched bases: 9. The CDR3 consists of 15 residues.

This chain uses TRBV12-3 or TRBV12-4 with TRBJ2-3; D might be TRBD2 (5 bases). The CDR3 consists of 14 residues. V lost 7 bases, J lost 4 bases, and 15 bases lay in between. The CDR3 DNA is TGTGCCAGCACCATAGGAGGTGGGGCAGATACGCAGTATTTT. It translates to CASTIGGGADTQYF.

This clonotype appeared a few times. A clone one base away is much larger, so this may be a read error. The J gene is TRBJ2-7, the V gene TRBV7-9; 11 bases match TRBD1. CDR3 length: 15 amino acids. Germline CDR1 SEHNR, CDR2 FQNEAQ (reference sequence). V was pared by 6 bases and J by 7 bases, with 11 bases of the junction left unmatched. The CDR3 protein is CASSSDRGHVDEQYF. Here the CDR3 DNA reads TGTGCCAGCAGTTCGGACAGGGGGCATGTCGATGAGCAGTACTTC.

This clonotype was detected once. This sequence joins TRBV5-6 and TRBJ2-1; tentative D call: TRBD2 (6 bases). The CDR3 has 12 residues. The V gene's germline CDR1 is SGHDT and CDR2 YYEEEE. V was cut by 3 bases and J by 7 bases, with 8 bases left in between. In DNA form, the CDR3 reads TGTGCCAGCAGCTGGAGGGGTAATGAGCAGTTCTTC. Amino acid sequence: CASSWRGNEQFF.

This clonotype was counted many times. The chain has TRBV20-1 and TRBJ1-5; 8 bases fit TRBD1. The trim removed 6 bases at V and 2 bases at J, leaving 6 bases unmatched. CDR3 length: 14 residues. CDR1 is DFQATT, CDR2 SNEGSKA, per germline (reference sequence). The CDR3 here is CSARTGSGNQPQHF. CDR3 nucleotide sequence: TGCAGTGCGCGGACAGGGAGCGGCAATCAGCCCCAGCATTTT.

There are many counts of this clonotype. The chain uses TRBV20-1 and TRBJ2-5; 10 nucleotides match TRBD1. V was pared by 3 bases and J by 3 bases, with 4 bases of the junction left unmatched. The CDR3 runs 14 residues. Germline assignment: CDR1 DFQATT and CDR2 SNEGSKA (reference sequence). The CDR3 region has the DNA TGCAGTGCTAGCAAGACAGGGGGCGAAGAGACCCAGTACTTC. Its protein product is CSASKTGGEETQYF.

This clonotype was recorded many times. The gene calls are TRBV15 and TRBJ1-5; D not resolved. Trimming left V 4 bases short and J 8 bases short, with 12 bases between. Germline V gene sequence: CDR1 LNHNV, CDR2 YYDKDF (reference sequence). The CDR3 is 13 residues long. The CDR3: CATSTRTHEPQHF. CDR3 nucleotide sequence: TGTGCCACCAGCACCCGTACGCATGAGCCCCAGCATTTT. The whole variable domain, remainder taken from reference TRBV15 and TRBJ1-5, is DAMVIQNPRYQVTQFGKPVTLSCSQTLNHNVMYWYQQKSSQAPKLLFHYYDKDFNNEADTPDNFQSRRPNTSFCFLDIRSPGLGDTAMYLCATSTRTHEPQHFGDGTRLSIL.

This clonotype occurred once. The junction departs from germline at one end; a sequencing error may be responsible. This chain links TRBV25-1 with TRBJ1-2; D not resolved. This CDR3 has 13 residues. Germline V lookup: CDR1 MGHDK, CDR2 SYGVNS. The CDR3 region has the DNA TGTGCCAGCATGGGTGGGAACCCCTATGGCCACACCTTC. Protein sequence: CASMGGNPYGHTF.

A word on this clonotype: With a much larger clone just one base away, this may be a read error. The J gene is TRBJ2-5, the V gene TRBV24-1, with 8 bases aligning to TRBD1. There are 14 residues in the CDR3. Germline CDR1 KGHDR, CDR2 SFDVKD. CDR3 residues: CATSDRQGQGTQYF. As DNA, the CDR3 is TGTGCCACCAGTGATAGACAGGGGCAAGGGACCCAGTACTTC.

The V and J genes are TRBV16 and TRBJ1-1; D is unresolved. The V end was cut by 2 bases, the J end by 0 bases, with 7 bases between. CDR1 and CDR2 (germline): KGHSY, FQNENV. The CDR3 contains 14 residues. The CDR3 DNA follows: TGTGCCAGCAGCCAAAAACGGCTGAACACTGAAGCTTTCTTT. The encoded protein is CASSQKRLNTEAFF.

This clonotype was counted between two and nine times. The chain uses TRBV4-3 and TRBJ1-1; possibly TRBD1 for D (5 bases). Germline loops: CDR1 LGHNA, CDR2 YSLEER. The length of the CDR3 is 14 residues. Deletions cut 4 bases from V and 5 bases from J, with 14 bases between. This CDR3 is CASSRGEGFTEAFF. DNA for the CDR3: TGCGCCAGCAGCCGCGGGGAGGGGTTTACTGAAGCTTTCTTT.

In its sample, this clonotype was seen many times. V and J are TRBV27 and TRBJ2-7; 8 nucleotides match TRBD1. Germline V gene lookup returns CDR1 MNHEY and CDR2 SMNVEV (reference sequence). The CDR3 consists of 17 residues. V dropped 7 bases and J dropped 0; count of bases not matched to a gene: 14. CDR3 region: CASKPQGAGQSSYEQYF. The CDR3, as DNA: TGTGCCAGCAAACCCCAGGGGGCCGGCCAAAGCTCCTACGAGCAGTACTTC.

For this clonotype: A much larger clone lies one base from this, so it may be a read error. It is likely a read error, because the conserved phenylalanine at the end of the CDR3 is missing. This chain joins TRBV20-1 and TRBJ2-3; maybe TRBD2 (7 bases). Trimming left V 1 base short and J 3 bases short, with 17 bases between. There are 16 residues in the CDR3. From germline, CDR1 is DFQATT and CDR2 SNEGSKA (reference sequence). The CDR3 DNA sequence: TGCAGTGCTAGAGTCCTCCGAGGGGGGGGGACAGATACGCAGTATATT. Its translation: CSARVLRGGGTDTQYI.

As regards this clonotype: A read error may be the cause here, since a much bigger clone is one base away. For the CDR3, the DNA is TGCGCCAGCAGCTTGGGACAGACTAACACCGGGGAGCGGTTTTTT. This gives the protein CASSLGQTNTGERFF. This rearrangement joins TRBV5-1 to TRBJ2-2; D may match TRBD1 or TRBD2 (5 bases each). CDR3 length: 15 residues. Looked up from germline, CDR1 is SGHRS and CDR2 is YFSETQ.